The clone carrying this TCR beta chain was observed at least ten times. Regions amplified from RNA transcripts were the TCR beta CDR3 regions. Initially, a first-round RT-PCR of the TCR CDR3 employed the HTBI primer set. Via MiXCR, TCRdb re-called the multiplex PCR reads, giving one row per CDR3 protein. The repertoire holds 500,000 to 800,000 distinct CDR3 sequences, roughly 15% seen once, with roughly an eighth in the top ten. This sample is drawn from a study of T cells in Graves' hyperthyroidism and ophthalmopathy. Background on the study: Staff took peripheral blood when the initial diagnosis was made, before any treatment began.

The study left out patients who had uncontrolled infection, other autoimmune disease, pregnancy or lactation. Germline V gene data show CDR1 as SGHTA and CDR2 as FQGTGA. Trimming took 5 bases from V and 5 from J, leaving 10 bases between them. The CDR3 is 13 amino acids. The chain couples TRBV7-3 to TRBJ2-1; D gene unclear. Sequenced: blood. The receptor's source is a woman in her forties or fifties with Graves' ophthalmopathy. CDR3 residues: CASSTGNHNEQFF. The CDR3 coding sequence is TGTGCCAGCAGCACTGGGAACCACAATGAGCAGTTCTTC.